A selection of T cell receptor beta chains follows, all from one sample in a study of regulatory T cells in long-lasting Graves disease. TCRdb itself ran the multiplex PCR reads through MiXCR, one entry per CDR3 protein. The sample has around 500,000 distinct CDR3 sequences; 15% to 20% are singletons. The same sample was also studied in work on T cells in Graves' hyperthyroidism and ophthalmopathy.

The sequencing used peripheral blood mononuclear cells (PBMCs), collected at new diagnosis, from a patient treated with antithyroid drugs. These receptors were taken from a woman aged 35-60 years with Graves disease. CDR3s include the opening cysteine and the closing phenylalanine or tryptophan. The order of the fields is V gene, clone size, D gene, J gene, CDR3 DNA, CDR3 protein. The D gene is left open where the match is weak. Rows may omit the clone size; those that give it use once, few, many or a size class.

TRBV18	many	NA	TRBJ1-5	TGTGCCAGCTCCCCGAGGGGTGGAAGCAATCAGCCCCAGCATTTT	CASSPRGGSNQPQHF
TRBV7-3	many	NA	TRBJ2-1	TGTGCCAGCAGCTTAACGATGGCTAGCGCTCTCAATGAGCAGTTCTTC	CASSLTMASALNEQFF
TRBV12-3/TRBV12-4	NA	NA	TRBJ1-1	TGTGCCGGCAGGGTGGACACGAACGCTGAAGCTTTCTTT	CAGRVDTNAEAFF
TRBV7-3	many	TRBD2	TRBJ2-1	TGTGCCAGCAGCTTAGTAGGCGGGGGCTCCTACAATGAGCAGTTCTTC	CASSLVGGGSYNEQFF
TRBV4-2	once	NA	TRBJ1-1	TGTGCCAGCAGCCGACTCGAGAGGGTGAACACTGAAGCTTTCTTT	CASSRLERVNTEAFF
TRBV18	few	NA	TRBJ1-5	TGTGCCAGCTCTCCAGATCATAGCAATCGGCCCCAGCATTTT	CASSPDHSNRPQHF
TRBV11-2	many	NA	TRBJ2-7	TGTGCCAGCAGCCGGACGCTAGGGGAGCAGTACTTC	CASSRTLGEQYF
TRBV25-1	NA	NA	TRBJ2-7	TGTGCCAGCAGTGGGCTTTACGAGCAGTACTTC	CASSGLYEQYF
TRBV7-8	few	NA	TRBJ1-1	TGTGCCAGCAGCACCAGGGAGGGGGGCGGTGAAGCTTTCTTT	CASSTREGGGEAFF
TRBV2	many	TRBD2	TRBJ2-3	TGTGCCAGCAGCTTTGTAGCGGGGCGCACAGATACGCAGTATTTT	CASSFVAGRTDTQYF
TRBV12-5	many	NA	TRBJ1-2	TGTGCTAGTGGTTCCGCCCGGGGTGGTTATGGCTACACCTTC	CASGSARGGYGYTF
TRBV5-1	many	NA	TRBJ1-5	TGTGCCAGCAGCACCCGTCCCGATCAGCCCCAGCATTTT	CASSTRPDQPQHF
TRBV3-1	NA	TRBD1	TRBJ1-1	TGTGCCAGCAGCCAACGGGACAGCTCCCCGGAAGCTTTCTTT	CASSQRDSSPEAFF
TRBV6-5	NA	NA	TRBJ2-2	TGTGCCAGCAGTTTCACACCCCGTCCCGCGAACACCGGGGAGCTGTTTTTT	CASSFTPRPANTGELFF
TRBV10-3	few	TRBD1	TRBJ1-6	TGTGCCATCAGAGAGGGGGCGTCGGACCCTTCACCCCTCCACTTT	CAIREGASDPSPLHF
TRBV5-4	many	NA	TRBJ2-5	TGTGCCAGCAGCCATCGACAGTTGGAGACCCAGTACTTC	CASSHRQLETQYF
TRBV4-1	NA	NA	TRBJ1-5	TGCGCCAGCAGCCCCATGAGACAACACCGCACGGGGAGCAATCAGCCCCAGCATTTT	CASSPMRQHRTGSNQPQHF
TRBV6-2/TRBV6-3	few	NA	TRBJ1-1	TGTGCCAGCAGTTACTCGACCCCGGGTCCCACTGAAGCTTTCTTT	CASSYSTPGPTEAFF
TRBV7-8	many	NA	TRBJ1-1	TGTGCCAGCAGCCGAAGCTCCGGGCTCATGAACACTGAAGCTTTCTTT	CASSRSSGLMNTEAFF
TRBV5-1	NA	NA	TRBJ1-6	TGCGCCAGCAGCGCCCGCCAGAGCTCCTATAATTCACCCCTCCACTTT	CASSARQSSYNSPLHF
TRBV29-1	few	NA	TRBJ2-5	TGCAGCGTTATTACTAGCCAAGAGACCCAGTACTTC	CSVITSQETQYF
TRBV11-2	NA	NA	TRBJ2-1	TGTGCCATCAGTCGCGGACACGATTACAATGGGCAGTTCTTC	CAISRGHDYNGQFF
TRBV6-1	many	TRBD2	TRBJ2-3	TGTGCCAGCAGCGAAAATAGCGGGGGGGCGGGTACGCAGTATTTT	CASSENSGGAGTQYF
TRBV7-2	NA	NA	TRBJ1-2	TGTGCCAGCAGCCCCTCGCGGGACTATGGCTACACCTTC	CASSPSRDYGYTF
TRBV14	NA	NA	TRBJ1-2	TGTGCCAGCAGCCAAGCTATGGGAGGATCTGTCTATGGCTACACCTTC	CASSQAMGGSVYGYTF
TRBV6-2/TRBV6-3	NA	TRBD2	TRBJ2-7	TGTGCCAGCAGTTACAGGGGCGGGGGCGAGCAGTACTTC	CASSYRGGGEQYF
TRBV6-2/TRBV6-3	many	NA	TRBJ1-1	TGTGCCAGCAGTTACAAAGTGCAGGGGCGGAACACTGAAGCTTTCTTT	CASSYKVQGRNTEAFF
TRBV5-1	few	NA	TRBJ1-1	TGCGCCAGCAGCACGGACGGGGGAGGAACTGAAGCTTTCTTT	CASSTDGGGTEAFF
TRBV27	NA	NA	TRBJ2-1	TGTGCCAGCAGTTTGTCTTTCTCAGGGTATCCCTACAATGAGCAGTTCTTC	CASSLSFSGYPYNEQFF
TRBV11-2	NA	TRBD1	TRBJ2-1	TGTGCCAGCAGCCTAGCCGTGACAGGGCTCAATGAGCAGTTCTTC	CASSLAVTGLNEQFF
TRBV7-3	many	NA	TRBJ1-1	TGTGCCAGCAGCTCGACAGGCCCGATCACTGAAGCTTTCTTT	CASSSTGPITEAFF